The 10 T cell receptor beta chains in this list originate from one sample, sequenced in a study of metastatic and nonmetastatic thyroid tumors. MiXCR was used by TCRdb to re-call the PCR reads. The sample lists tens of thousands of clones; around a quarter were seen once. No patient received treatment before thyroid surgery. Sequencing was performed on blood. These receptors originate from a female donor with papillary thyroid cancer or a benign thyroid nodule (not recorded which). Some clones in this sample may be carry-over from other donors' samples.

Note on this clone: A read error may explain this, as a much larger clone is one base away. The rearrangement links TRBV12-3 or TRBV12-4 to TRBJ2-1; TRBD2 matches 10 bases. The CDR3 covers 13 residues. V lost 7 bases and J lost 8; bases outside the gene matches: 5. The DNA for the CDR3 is TGTGCCAGCATTATCAGCGGGGGGGATGAGCAGTTCTTC. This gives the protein CASIISGGDEQFF.

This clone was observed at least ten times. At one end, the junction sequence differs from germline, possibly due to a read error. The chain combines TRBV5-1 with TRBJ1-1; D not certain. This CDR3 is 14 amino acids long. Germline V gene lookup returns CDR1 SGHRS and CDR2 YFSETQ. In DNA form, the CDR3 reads TGCGCCAGCAGCTCACGGTCTGCGAACGCTGAAGCTTTCTTT. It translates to CASSSRSANAEAFF.

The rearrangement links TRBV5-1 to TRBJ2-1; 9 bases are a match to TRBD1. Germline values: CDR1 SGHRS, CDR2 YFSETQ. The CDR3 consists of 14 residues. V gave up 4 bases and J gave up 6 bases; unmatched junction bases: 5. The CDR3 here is CASSPGQGFNEQFF. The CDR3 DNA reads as TGCGCCAGCAGCCCGGGACAGGGCTTCAATGAGCAGTTCTTC. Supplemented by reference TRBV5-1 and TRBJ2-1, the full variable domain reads KAGVTQTPRYLIKTRGQQVTLSCSPISGHRSVSWYQQTPGQGLQFLFEYFSETQRNKGNFPGRFSGRQFSNSRSEMNVSTLELGDSALYLCASSPGQGFNEQFFGPGTRLTVL.

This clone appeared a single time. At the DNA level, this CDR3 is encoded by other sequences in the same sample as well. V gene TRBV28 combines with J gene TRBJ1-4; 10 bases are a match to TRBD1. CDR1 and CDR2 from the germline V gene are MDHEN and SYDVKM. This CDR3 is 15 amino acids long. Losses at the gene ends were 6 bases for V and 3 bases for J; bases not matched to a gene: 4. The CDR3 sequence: CASSLGQGANEKLFF. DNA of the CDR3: TGTGCCAGCAGCCTCGGACAGGGGGCTAATGAAAAACTGTTTTTT.

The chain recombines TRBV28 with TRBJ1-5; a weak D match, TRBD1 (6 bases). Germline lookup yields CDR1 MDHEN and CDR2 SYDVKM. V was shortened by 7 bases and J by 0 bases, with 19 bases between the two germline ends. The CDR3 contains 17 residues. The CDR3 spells CASIRLQGFNSNQPQHF. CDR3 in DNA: TGTGCCAGCATTCGTCTGCAGGGGTTTAATAGCAATCAGCCCCAGCATTTT.

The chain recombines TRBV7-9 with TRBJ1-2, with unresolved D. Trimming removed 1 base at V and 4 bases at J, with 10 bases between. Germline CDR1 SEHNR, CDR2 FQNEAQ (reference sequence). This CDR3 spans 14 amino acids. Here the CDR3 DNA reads TGTGCCAGCAGCTTAGTCGGCCATCCCTATGGCTACACCTTC. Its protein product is CASSLVGHPYGYTF.

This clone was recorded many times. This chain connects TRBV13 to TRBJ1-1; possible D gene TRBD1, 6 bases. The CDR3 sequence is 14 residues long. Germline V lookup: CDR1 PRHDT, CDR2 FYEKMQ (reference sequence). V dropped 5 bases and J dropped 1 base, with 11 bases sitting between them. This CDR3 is CASSAETGNTEAFF. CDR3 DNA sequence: TGTGCCAGCAGCGCCGAGACAGGGAACACTGAAGCTTTCTTT.

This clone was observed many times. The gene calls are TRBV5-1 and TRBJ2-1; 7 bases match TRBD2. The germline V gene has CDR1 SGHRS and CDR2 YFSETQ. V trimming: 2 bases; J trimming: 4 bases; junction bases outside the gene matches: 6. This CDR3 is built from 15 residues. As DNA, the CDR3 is TGCGCCAGCAGCTTTGCGGGAGCGGGGTACAATGAGCAGTTCTTC. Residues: CASSFAGAGYNEQFF.

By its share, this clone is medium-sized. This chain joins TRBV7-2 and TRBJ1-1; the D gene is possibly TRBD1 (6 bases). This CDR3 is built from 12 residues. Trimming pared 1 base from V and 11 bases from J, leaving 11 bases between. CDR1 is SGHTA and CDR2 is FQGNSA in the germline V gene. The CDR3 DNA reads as TGTGCCAGCAGCTTAGGAACAGGGCTTGCTTTCTTT. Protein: CASSLGTGLAFF.

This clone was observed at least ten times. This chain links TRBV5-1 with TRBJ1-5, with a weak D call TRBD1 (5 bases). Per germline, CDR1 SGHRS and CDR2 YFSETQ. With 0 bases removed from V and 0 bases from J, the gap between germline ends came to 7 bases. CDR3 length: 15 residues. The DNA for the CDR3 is TGCGCCAGCAGCTTGGTGGGGGGTAGCAATCAGCCCCAGCATTTT. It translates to CASSLVGGSNQPQHF.